The entry that follows covers one TCR beta chain sequence. Antigen unknown. This specimen comes from a study of a mutant IDH1 vaccine in newly diagnosed glioma. As to time point: week 23, last vaccination. Every single dose of the vaccine, 300 ug of mutant IDH1 20-mer peptide, came with topical imiquimod. Profiled with immunoSEQ multiplex PCR; TCRdb holds only in-frame clones, not every one. This sample yields under 50,000 clones, of which less than 95% are seen a single time; around 4% belongs to the top ten. This sequence was found in a man aged 50-60 years with glioma. The material was PBMCs, obtained from a glioma patient whose treatment included an IDH1 peptide vaccine.

The CDR3 nucleotides read TGTGCCAGCAGCGAGGGACAGAACTCCTACAATGAGCAGTTCTTC. This gives the protein CASSEGQNSYNEQFF. The chain recombines TRBV5-6 with TRBJ2-1; TRBD1 agrees at 7 bases. V trimming: 4 bases; J trimming: 0 bases; junction bases outside the gene matches: 4. The CDR3 length is 15 residues. From germline, CDR1 is SGHDT and CDR2 YYEEEE.